This TCR beta chain derives from a study of T-cell memory formation after mild COVID-19. Study-level background: Clusters were largely donor specific.

This clonotype was seen a handful of times. Antigen specificity is unknown. General observations from the study: Cross-reactive memory appears to have joined, as suggested by some responding clones showing up in pre-infection memory. Among clones peaking at day 37 in the second wave, SARS-CoV-2 specificity remained unconfirmed. Day 15 to 85 contracting clones showed balanced CD4/CD8; day 15 to 37 expanders favored CD4+.

The germline V gene encodes CDR1 MNHEY and CDR2 SVGEGT. The ends were cut back, 6 bases at V and 6 bases at J, with 14 bases in the middle. The length of the CDR3 is 13 residues. TCRdb reanalysed the 5' RACE reads using MiXCR and keeps one entry per CDR3 protein. In the table there are 350,000 to 500,000 distinct CDR3 sequences, 18% of which are singletons. This TCR came from a man aged 18 to 30 who had mild COVID-19 (a few samples of this study predate the infection). Cell type and time point are not known. Sequencing was carried out using PBMCs or a T cell subset sorted from them (not recorded which). The gene calls are TRBV6-2 or TRBV6-3 and TRBJ1-1, with D maybe TRBD1 (5 bases). CDR3 amino acids: CASSLSGGSEAFF. CDR3 DNA: TGTGCCAGCAGCCTCTCCGGGGGGTCTGAAGCTTTCTTT.